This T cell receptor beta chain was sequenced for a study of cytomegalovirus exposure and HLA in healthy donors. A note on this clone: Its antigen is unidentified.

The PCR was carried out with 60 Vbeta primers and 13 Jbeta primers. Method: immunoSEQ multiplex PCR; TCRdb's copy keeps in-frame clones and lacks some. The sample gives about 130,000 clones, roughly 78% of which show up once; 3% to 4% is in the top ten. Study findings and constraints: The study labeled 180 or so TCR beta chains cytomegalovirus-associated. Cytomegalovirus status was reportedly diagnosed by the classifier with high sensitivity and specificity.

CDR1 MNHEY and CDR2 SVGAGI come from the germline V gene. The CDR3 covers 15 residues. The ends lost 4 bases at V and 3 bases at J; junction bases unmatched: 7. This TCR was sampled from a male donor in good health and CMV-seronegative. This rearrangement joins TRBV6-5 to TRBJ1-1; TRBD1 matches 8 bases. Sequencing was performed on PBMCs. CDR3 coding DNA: TGTGCCAGCAGTTTAGCCGGGACAGGAGACACTGAAGCTTTCTTT. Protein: CASSLAGTGDTEAFF.